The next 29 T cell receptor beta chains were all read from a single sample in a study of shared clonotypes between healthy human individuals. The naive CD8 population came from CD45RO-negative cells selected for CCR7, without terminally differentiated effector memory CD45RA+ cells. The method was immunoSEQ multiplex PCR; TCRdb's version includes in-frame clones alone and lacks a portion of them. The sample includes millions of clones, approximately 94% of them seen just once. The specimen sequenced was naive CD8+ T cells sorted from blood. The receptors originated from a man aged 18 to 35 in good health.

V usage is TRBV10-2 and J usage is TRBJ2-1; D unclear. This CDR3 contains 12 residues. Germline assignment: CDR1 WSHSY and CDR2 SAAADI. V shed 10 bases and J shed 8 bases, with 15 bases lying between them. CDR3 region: CATMAGRHEQFF. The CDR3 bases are TGCGCCACGATGGCTGGACGACATGAGCAGTTCTTC.

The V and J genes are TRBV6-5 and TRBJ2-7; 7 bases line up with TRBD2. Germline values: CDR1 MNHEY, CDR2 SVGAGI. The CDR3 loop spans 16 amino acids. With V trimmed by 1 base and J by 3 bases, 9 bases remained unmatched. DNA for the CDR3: TGTGCCAGCAGTTACTTTGGGGCTAGCGGTGGCTACGAGCAGTACTTC. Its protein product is CASSYFGASGGYEQYF.

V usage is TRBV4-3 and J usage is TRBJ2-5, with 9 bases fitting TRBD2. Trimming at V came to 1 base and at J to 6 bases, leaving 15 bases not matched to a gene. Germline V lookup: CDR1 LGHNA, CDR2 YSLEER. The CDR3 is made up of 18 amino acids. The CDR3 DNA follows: TGCGCCAGCAGCCAAGTAGCGGGGGCAGCTAGCGGGATGAAGACCCAGTACTTC. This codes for CASSQVAGAASGMKTQYF.

CDR3 sequence reads: CATLYQGSSYEQYF. CDR3 sequence (DNA): TGTGCCACCTTATACCAGGGATCCTCCTACGAGCAGTACTTC. The chain is built from TRBV2 and TRBJ2-7, with D perhaps TRBD1 (5 bases). The germline CDR1 and CDR2 sequences are SNHLY and FYNNEI. V lost 10 bases and J lost 0, with 16 bases in between. The CDR3 runs to 14 residues.

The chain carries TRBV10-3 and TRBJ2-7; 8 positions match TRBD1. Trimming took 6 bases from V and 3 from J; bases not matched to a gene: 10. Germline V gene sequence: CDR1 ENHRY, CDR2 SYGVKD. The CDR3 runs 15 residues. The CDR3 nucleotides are TGTGCCATCAGCGAGAGACAGGGGCTCATCTACGAGCAGTACTTC. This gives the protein CAISERQGLIYEQYF.

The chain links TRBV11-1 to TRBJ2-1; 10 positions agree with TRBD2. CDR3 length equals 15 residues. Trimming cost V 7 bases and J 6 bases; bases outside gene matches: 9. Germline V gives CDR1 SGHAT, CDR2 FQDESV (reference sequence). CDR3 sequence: CASTSGGAPGNEQFF. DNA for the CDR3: TGTGCCAGCACCAGCGGGGGGGCGCCGGGCAATGAGCAGTTCTTC.

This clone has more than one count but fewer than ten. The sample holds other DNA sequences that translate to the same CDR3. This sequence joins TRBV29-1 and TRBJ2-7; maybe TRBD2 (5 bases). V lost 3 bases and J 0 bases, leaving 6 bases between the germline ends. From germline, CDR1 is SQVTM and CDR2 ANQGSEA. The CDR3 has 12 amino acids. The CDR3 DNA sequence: TGCAGCGTTGAGGGGAGCTCCTACGAGCAGTACTTC. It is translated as CSVEGSSYEQYF.

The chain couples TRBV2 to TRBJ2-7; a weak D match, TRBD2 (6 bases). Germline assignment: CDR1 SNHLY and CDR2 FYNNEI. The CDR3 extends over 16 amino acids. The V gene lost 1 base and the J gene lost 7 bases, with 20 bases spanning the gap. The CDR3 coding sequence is TGTGCCAGCAGTGAAGTAGGGTCCAACCGGAGGGGAGAGCAGTACTTC. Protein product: CASSEVGSNRRGEQYF.

CDR3 protein: CASSMGTGNSYEQYF. The CDR3 DNA is TGTGCCAGTAGTATGGGGACAGGAAACTCCTACGAGCAGTACTTC. The chain employs TRBV19 and TRBJ2-7; 8 nucleotides match TRBD1. Germline lookup yields CDR1 LNHDA and CDR2 SQIVND (reference sequence). The CDR3 consists of 15 residues. After removal of 3 bases from V and 0 bases from J, the junction contained 4 bases not matched to a gene.

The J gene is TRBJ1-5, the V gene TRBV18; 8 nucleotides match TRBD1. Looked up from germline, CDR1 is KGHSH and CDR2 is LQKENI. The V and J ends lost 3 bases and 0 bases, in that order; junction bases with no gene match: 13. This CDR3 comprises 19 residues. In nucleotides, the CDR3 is TGTGCCAGCTCACCTTCACCGGGACAGGCACCTTATAGCAATCAGCCCCAGCATTTT. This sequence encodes CASSPSPGQAPYSNQPQHF.

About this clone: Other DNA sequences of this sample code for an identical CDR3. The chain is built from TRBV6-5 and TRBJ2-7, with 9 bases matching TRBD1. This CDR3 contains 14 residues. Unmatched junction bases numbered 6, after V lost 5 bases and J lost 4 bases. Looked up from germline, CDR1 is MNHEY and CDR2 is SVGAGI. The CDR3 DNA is TGTGCCAGCAGTCTCGGACAGGGGAGTTACGAGCAGTACTTC. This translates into CASSLGQGSYEQYF.

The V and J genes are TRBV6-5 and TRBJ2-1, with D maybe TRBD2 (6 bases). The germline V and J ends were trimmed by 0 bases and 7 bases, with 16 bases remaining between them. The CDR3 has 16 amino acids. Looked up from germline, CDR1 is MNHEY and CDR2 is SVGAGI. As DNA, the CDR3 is TGTGCCAGCAGTTACTCGATAGGGGAGGTTTTGAATGAGCAGTTCTTC. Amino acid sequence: CASSYSIGEVLNEQFF.

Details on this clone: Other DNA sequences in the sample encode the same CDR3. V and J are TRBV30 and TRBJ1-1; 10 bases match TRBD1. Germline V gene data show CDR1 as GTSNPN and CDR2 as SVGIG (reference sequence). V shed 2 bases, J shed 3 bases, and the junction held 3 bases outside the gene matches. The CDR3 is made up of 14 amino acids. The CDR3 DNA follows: TGTGCCTGGAGTCCCGGGACAGGGGACACTGAAGCTTTCTTT. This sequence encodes CAWSPGTGDTEAFF. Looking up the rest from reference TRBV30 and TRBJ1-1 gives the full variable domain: SQTIHQWPATLVQPVGSPLSLECTVEGTSNPNLYWYRQAAGRGLQLLFYSVGIGQISSEVPQNLSASRPQDRQFILSSKKLLLSDSGFYLCAWSPGTGDTEAFFGQGTRLTVV.

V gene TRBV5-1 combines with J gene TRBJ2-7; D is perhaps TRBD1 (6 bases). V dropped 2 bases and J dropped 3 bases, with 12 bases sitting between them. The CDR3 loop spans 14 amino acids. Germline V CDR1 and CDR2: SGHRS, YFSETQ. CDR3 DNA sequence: TGCGCCAGCAGCTTCACAGGGAATGGCTACGAGCAGTACTTC. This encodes CASSFTGNGYEQYF.

The CDR3 DNA sequence: TGTGCCAGCAATCAAGGGGGCTTTGGAAACACCATATATTTT. It codes for CASNQGGFGNTIYF. The V and J genes are TRBV7-9 and TRBJ1-3, with 7 bases identical to TRBD1. V shed 7 bases and J 3 bases; nucleotides not matched to a gene: 6. The germline V gene encodes CDR1 SEHNR and CDR2 FQNEAQ (reference sequence). This CDR3 has 14 amino acids.

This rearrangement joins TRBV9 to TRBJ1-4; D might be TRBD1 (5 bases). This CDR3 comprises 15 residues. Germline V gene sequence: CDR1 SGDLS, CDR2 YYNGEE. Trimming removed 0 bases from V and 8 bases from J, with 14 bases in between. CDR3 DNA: TGTGCCAGCAGCGTAGATGGGGGGATTGAGGAAAAACTGTTTTTT. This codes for CASSVDGGIEEKLFF.

CDR3 bases: TGTGCCAGCAGCGTCGCTGGAACACCGGTCGGGAAACTGTTTTTT. Its translation: CASSVAGTPVGKLFF. V is TRBV9 and J is TRBJ1-4; the D is unclear. V lost 2 bases, J lost 11 bases, and 19 bases lay in between. The CDR3 has 15 amino acids. Germline lookup yields CDR1 SGDLS and CDR2 YYNGEE.

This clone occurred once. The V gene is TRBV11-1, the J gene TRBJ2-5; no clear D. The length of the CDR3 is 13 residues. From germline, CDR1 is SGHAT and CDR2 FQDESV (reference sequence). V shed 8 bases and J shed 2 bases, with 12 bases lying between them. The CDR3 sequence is CASVGGAQETQYF. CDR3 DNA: TGTGCCAGCGTGGGCGGAGCTCAAGAGACCCAGTACTTC.

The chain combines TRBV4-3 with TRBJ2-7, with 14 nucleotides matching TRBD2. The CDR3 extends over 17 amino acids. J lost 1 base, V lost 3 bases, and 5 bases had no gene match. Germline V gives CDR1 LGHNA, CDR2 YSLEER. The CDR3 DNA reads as TGCGCCAGCAGCCAGGGACTAGCGGGAGAGGGGTCCTACGAGCAGTACTTC. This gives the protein CASSQGLAGEGSYEQYF.

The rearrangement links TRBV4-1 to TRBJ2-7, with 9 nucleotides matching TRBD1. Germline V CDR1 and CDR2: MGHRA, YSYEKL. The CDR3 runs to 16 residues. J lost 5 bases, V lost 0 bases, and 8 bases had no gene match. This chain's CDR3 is CASSQDPGTGLDEQYF. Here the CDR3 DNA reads TGCGCCAGCAGCCAAGATCCGGGGACAGGGCTGGACGAGCAGTACTTC.

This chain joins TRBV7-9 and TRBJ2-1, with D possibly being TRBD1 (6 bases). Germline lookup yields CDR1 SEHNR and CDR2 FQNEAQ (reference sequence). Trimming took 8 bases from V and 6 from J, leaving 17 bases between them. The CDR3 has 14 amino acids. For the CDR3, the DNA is TGTGCCAGCCACAGGGACGTTCCTCGCAATGAGCAGTTCTTC. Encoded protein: CASHRDVPRNEQFF.

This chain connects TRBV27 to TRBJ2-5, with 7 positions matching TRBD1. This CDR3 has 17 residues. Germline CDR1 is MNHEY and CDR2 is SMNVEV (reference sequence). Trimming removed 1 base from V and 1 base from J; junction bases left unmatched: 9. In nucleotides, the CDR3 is TGTGCCAGCAGTTTATTAGGGGTACAGGGGCGCCAAGAGACCCAGTACTTC. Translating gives CASSLLGVQGRQETQYF.

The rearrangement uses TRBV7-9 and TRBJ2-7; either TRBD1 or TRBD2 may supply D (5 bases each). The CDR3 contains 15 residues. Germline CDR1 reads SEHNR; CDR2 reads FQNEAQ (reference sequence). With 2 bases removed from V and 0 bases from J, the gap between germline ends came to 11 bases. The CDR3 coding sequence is TGTGCCAGCAGCTTATTAGGGGAGCCCTCCTACGAGCAGTACTTC. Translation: CASSLLGEPSYEQYF.

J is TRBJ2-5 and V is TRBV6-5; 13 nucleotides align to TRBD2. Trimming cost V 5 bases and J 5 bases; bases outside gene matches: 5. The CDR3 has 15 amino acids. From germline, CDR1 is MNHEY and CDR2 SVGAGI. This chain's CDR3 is CASSPGLAGMETQYF. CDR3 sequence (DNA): TGTGCCAGCAGTCCGGGACTAGCGGGGATGGAGACCCAGTACTTC.

CDR3 nucleotide sequence: TGTGCCAGTCCCCAAATATTCGCAGGGAACACTGAAGCTTTCTTT. The encoded protein is CASPQIFAGNTEAFF. The chain couples TRBV6-1 to TRBJ1-1; D gene uncertain. Germline values: CDR1 MNHNS, CDR2 SASEGT. The CDR3 length is 15 residues. With 9 bases removed from V and 1 base from J, the gap between germline ends came to 18 bases.

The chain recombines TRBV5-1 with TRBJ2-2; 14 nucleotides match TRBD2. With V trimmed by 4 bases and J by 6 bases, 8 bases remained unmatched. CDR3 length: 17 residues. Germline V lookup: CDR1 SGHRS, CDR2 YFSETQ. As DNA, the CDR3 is TGCGCCAGCAGCACTGGGACTAGCGGGAGTCTCGCCGGGGAGCTGTTTTTT. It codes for CASSTGTSGSLAGELFF.

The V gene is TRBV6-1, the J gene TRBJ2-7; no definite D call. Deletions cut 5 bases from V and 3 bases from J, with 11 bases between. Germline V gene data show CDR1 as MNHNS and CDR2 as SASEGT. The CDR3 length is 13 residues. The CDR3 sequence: CASSSGSHYEQYF. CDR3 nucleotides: TGTGCCAGCAGTTCGGGCTCACACTACGAGCAGTACTTC.

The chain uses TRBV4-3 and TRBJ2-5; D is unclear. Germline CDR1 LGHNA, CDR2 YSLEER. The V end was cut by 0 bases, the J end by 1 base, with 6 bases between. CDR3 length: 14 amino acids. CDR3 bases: TGCGCCAGCAGCCAAGACGGCCTCCAAGAGACCCAGTACTTC. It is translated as CASSQDGLQETQYF.

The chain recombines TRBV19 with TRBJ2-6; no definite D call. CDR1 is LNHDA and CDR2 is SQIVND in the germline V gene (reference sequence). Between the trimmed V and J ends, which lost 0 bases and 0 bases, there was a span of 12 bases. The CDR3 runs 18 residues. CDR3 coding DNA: TGTGCCAGTAGTATAGACAGCCCTATCAGCTCTGGGGCCAACGTCCTGACTTTC. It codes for CASSIDSPISSGANVLTF.